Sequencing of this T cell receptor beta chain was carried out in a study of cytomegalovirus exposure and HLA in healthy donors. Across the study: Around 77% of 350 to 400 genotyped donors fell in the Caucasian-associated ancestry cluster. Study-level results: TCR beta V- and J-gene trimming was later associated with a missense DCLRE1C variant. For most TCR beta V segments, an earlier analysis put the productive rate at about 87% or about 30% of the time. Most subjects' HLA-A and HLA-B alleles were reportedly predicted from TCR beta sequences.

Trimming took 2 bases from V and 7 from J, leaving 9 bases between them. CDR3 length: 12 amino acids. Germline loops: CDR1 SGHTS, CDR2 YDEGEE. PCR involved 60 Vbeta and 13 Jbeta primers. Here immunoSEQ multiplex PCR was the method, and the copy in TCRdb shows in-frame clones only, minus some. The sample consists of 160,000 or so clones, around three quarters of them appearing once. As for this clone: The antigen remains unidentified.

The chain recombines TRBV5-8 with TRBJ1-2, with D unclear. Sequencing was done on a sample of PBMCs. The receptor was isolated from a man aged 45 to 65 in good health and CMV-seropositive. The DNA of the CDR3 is TGTGCCAGCAGCTTTCCCAGATCTGGCTACACCTTC. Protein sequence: CASSFPRSGYTF.